Below, 19 T cell receptor beta chains from the same sample are listed, as sequenced in a study of blood T cell repertoires in COVID-19. Here immunoSEQ multiplex PCR was the method, and the copy in TCRdb shows in-frame clones only, minus some. The table has about 73,000 clones, approximately 80% seen once. Material for sequencing was peripheral blood. Receptors originate from a man older than 75 with active or convalescent COVID-19.

The V call is TRBV7-6, the J call TRBJ2-3; 8 bases map to TRBD1. V lost 1 base and J lost 3; bases outside the gene matches: 9. The CDR3 has 17 amino acids. CDR1 is SGHVS, CDR2 FNYEAQ, per germline. Here the CDR3 reads CASSLGPGQGATDTQYF. The CDR3 DNA is TGTGCCAGCAGCTTAGGGCCGGGGCAGGGGGCAACAGATACGCAGTATTTT.

This clone was seen only a few times. This chain links TRBV11-2 with TRBJ2-7; no reliable D call. The CDR3 loop spans 12 amino acids. CDR1 and CDR2 from the germline V gene are SGHAT and FQNNGV. The V and J ends lost 2 bases and 1 base respectively, with 3 bases between them. This CDR3 is CASSLPSYEQYF. The CDR3 DNA follows: TGTGCCAGCAGCTTACCTTCCTACGAGCAGTACTTC.

This clone showed up just once. V is TRBV9 and J is TRBJ2-1, with TRBD2 matching 10 bases. V was pared by 7 bases and J by 5 bases, with 9 bases of the junction left unmatched. CDR3 length: 15 residues. The germline gives CDR1 SGDLS, CDR2 YYNGEE. The CDR3: CASSLSTSGHNEQFF. CDR3 coding DNA: TGTGCCAGCTCCCTCTCGACTAGCGGGCACAATGAGCAGTTCTTC.

The rearrangement links TRBV10-3 to TRBJ2-3; 10 bases are a match to TRBD2. The CDR3 has 15 amino acids. CDR1 ENHRY and CDR2 SYGVKD come from the germline V gene. Unmatched junction bases numbered 4, after V lost 3 bases and J lost 4 bases. The CDR3 protein is CAISELAGSADTQYF. The CDR3 DNA sequence: TGTGCCATCAGTGAACTAGCGGGGAGTGCAGATACGCAGTATTTT.

A single count supports this clone. The V and J genes are TRBV7-9 and TRBJ2-2; D possibly corresponds to TRBD2 (6 bases). V shed 8 bases and J shed 7 bases, with 20 bases lying between them. Germline-derived CDR1 and CDR2 are SEHNR and FQNEAQ (reference sequence). The CDR3 sequence is 15 residues long. CDR3: CASVLREWAHGELFF. Here the CDR3 DNA reads TGTGCCAGCGTACTACGGGAGTGGGCGCACGGGGAGCTGTTTTTT.

The gene calls are TRBV4-1 and TRBJ2-2, with D possibly matching TRBD2 (6 bases). The CDR3 spans 16 residues. V was shortened by 1 base and J by 1 base, with 10 bases between the two germline ends. The germline CDR1 and CDR2 sequences are MGHRA and YSYEKL. The CDR3: CASSQGVGRNTGELFF. The CDR3 bases are TGCGCCAGCAGCCAAGGGGTCGGGAGGAACACCGGGGAGCTGTTTTTT.

J is TRBJ2-6 and V is TRBV13; D remains ambiguous. CDR1 and CDR2 from the germline V gene are PRHDT and FYEKMQ (reference sequence). Trimming removed 2 bases from V and 0 bases from J, with 5 bases in between. The CDR3 sequence is 15 residues long. The CDR3 here is CASSLLSSGANVLTF. CDR3 DNA: TGTGCCAGCAGCTTACTATCCTCTGGGGCCAACGTCCTGACTTTC.

This clone showed up just a few times. The same CDR3 arises from other DNA sequences in this sample as well. The CDR3 nucleotides read TGCGCCAGCAGCTTGGACGGACTGCCGTACGAGCAGTACTTC. Translation: CASSLDGLPYEQYF. The chain couples TRBV5-1 to TRBJ2-7; maybe TRBD2 (5 bases). The CDR3 has 14 residues. V was pared by 0 bases and J by 4 bases, with 11 bases between. CDR1 is SGHRS, CDR2 YFSETQ, per germline.

Only a few counts were recorded for this clone. The junction differs from germline at one of its ends, possibly a read error. The CDR3 sequence: CASSLTQGAFRF. The DNA of the CDR3 is TGTGCCAGCAGCCTCACCCAGGGGGCCTTCCGCTTT. The V and J genes are TRBV7-9 and TRBJ1-6; 8 bases are a match to TRBD1. From germline, CDR1 is SEHNR and CDR2 FQNEAQ (reference sequence). This CDR3 region has 12 residues.

The chain combines TRBV11-3 with TRBJ1-2, with D possibly TRBD1 on 5 matching bases. Germline V CDR1 and CDR2: SGHNT, YENEEA. V was trimmed by 4 bases and J by 6 bases, leaving 15 bases between them. This CDR3 region has 14 residues. CDR3 residues: CASSYSTDSHGYTF. The DNA of the CDR3 is TGTGCCAGCAGCTATTCCACAGACAGTCATGGCTACACCTTC.

The rearrangement uses TRBV27 and TRBJ2-7; D might be TRBD1 (6 bases). In germline, CDR1 is MNHEY, CDR2 SMNVEV (reference sequence). Between the trimmed V and J ends, which lost 4 bases and 3 bases, there was a span of 16 bases. The CDR3 is 15 residues long. CDR3 DNA: TGTGCCAGCAGTTCCTCTCCGGACAGCAACTACGAGCAGTACTTC. Protein: CASSSSPDSNYEQYF.

The V call is TRBV2, the J call TRBJ1-2; TRBD1 might be the D (6 bases). This CDR3 has 13 amino acids. Looked up from germline, CDR1 is SNHLY and CDR2 is FYNNEI. V dropped 3 bases and J dropped 8 bases, with 13 bases sitting between them. For the CDR3, the DNA is TGTGCCAGCAGTGAGACCAGGGGCCGAGGCTACACCTTC. Its translation is CASSETRGRGYTF.

The chain is built from TRBV18 and TRBJ1-3, with a tentative D call TRBD1 (5 bases). CDR3 size: 15 residues. V lost 0 bases, J lost 0 bases, and 6 bases lay in between. CDR1 and CDR2 (germline): KGHSH, LQKENI. CDR3 region: CASSPPGGSGNTIYF. CDR3 nucleotide sequence: TGTGCCAGCTCACCACCGGGGGGCTCTGGAAACACCATATATTTT.

This chain joins TRBV5-8 and TRBJ2-4; 7 bases match TRBD2. The junction had 7 bases not matched to a gene; V was cut back by 4 bases and J by 0 bases. Germline assignment: CDR1 SGHTS and CDR2 YDEGEE. CDR3 length: 16 residues. The CDR3 sequence: CASSLDGGIAKNIQYF. The DNA of the CDR3 is TGTGCCAGCAGCCTAGACGGGGGGATAGCCAAAAACATTCAGTACTTC. The full variable domain, rest sourced from reference TRBV5-8 and TRBJ2-4, is EAGVTQSPTHLIKTRGQQATLRCSPISGHTSVYWYQQALGLGLQFLLWYDEGEERNRGNFPPRFSGRQFPNYSSELNVNALELEDSALYLCASSLDGGIAKNIQYFGAGTRLSVL.

The chain has TRBV19 and TRBJ2-4; D is ambiguous. Germline CDR1 and CDR2: LNHDA and SQIVND (reference sequence). Trimming removed 5 bases at V and 1 base at J, with 6 bases between. The CDR3 loop spans 13 amino acids. CDR3 coding DNA: TGTGCCAGTAGTTCCTCGGCCAAAAACATTCAGTACTTC. Translating gives CASSSSAKNIQYF.

V usage is TRBV30 and J usage is TRBJ2-2; a weak D match, TRBD2 (5 bases). Germline CDR1 GTSNPN, CDR2 SVGIG (reference sequence). The V gene lost 8 bases and the J gene lost 6 bases, with 10 bases spanning the gap. This CDR3 is 11 amino acids long. CDR3 protein: CAAGRSGELFF. CDR3 in DNA: TGTGCCGCGGGTCGTTCCGGGGAGCTGTTTTTT.

The rearrangement joins TRBV6-6 to TRBJ2-5; D uncertain. Trimming took off 6 bases at V and 4 bases at J, with 9 bases between the two ends. The CDR3 consists of 12 residues. Germline loops: CDR1 MNHNY, CDR2 SVGAGI (reference sequence). The CDR3 loop is CASSPVAETQYF. CDR3 in DNA: TGTGCCAGCAGCCCAGTCGCAGAGACCCAGTACTTC.

This clone was seen just once. The CDR3 DNA follows: TGTGCCAGCAGTGGGGGACAGGGCGGATATGGCTACACCTTC. It codes for CASSGGQGGYGYTF. The chain couples TRBV25-1 to TRBJ1-2; 9 bases map to TRBD1. This CDR3 has 14 amino acids. V shed 4 bases, J shed 5 bases, and the junction held 5 bases outside the gene matches. Germline CDR1 is MGHDK and CDR2 is SYGVNS.

This chain connects TRBV28 to TRBJ2-7; no clear D. This CDR3 contains 13 residues. The V end was cut by 6 bases, the J end by 3 bases, with 12 bases between. Germline V gives CDR1 MDHEN, CDR2 SYDVKM. The CDR3 DNA sequence: TGTGCCAGCAGACCCCCCGCAGGCTACGAGCAGTACTTC. This sequence encodes CASRPPAGYEQYF.